This TCR beta chain was observed in a study of cytomegalovirus exposure and HLA in healthy donors. Study as a whole: Early released data comprised around 80 million unique TCRs from HLA-typed donors.

Remarks on this clone: Its specificity is not known.

The CDR3 is 15 amino acids. Trimming took 0 bases from V and 3 from J, leaving 13 bases between them. CDR1 is GTSNPN, CDR2 SVGIG, per germline (reference sequence). PCR employed 60 Vbeta and 13 Jbeta primers. Here immunoSEQ multiplex PCR was the method, and the copy in TCRdb shows in-frame clones only, minus some. Of approximately 160,000 clones in the sample, less than 80% were seen once. Overall study findings and caveats: Altogether, 150 or so TCR beta chains were recorded as cytomegalovirus-associated. Reports credit the classifier with highly specific, highly sensitive diagnosis of cytomegalovirus status.

The sample consisted of PBMCs. The rearrangement links TRBV30 to TRBJ2-3; tentatively, D is TRBD1 (5 bases). The TCR originated in a female donor in good health and CMV-seronegative. The CDR3 DNA reads as TGTGCCTGGAGTGTTGGGCAGGGAAAAACAGATACGCAGTATTTT. It is translated as CAWSVGQGKTDTQYF.